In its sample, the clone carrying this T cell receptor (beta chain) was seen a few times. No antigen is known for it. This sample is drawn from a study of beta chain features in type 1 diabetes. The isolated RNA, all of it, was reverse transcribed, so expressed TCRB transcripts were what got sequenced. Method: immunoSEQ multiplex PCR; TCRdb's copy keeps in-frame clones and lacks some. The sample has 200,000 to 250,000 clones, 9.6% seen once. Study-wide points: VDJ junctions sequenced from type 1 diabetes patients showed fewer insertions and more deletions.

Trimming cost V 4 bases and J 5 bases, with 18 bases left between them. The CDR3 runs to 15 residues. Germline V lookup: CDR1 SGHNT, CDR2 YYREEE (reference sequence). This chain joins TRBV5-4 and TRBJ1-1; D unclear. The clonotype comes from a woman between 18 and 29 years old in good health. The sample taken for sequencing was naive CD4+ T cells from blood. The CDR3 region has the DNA TGTGCCAGCAGCCTTGGCCGGGGTCCGGGGACTGAAGCTTTCTTT. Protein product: CASSLGRGPGTEAFF.